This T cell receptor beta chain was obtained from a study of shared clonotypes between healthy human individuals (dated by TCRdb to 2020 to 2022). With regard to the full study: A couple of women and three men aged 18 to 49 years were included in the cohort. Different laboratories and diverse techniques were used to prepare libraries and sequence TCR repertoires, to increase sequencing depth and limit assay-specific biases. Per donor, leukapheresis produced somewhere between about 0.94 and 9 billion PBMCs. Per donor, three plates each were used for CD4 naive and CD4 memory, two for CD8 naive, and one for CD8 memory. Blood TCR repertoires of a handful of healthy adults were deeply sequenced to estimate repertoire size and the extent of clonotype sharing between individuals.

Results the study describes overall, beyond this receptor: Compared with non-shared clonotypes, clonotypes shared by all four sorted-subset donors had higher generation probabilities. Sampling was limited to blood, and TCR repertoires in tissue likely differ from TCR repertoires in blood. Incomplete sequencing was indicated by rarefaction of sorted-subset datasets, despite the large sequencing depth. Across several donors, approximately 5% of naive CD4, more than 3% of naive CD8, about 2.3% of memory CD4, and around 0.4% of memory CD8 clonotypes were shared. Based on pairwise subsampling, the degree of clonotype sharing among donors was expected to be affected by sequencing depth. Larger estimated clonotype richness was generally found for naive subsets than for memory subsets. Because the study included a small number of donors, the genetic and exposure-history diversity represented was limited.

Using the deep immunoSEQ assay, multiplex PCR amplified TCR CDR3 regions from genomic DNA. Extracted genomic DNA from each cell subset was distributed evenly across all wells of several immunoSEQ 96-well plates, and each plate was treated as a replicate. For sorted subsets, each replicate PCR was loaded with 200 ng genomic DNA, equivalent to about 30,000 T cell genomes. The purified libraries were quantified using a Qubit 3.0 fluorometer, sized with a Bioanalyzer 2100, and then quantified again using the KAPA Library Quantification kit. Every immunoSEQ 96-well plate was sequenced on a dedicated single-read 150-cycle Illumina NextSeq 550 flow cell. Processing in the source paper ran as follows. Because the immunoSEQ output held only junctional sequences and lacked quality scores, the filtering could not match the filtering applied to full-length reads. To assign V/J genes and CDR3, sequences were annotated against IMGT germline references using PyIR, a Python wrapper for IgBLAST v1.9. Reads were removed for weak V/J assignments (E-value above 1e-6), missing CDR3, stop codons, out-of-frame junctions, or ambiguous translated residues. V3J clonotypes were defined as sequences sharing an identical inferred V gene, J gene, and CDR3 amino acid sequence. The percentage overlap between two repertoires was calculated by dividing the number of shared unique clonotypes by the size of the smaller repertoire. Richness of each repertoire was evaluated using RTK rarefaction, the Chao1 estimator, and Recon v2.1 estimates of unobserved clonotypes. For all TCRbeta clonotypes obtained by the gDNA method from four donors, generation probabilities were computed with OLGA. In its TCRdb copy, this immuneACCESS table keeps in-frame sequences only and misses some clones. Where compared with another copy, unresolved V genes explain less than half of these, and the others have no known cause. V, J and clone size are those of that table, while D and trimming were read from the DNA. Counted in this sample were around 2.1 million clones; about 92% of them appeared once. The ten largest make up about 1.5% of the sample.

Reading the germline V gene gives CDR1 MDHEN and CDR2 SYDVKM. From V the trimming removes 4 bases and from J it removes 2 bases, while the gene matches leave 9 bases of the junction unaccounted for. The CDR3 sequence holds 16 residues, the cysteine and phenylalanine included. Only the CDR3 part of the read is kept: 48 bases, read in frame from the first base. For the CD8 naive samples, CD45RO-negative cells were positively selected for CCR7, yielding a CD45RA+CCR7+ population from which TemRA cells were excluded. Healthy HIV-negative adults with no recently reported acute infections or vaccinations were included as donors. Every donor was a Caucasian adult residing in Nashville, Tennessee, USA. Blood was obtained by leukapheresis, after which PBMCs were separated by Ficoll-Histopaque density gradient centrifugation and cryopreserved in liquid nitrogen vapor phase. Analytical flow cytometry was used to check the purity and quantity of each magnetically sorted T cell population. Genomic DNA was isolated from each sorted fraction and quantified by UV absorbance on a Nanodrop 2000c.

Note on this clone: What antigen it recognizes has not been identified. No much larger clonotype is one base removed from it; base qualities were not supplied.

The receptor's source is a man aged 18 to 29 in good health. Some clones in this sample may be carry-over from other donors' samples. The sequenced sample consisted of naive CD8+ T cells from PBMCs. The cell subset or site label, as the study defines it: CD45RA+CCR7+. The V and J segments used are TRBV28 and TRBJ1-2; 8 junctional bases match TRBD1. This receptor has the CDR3 CASSSLQGQVNYGYTF. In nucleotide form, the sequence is TGTGCCAGCAGTTCCCTCCAGGGACAGGTGAACTATGGCTACACCTTC.